The 32 T cell receptor beta chains below come from one sample, sequenced in a study of T cell changes during pregnancy in multiple sclerosis. Profiled with immunoSEQ multiplex PCR; TCRdb holds only in-frame clones, not every one. The data show fewer than 50,000 clones, 94% seen once. The material sequenced was CD8+ T cells from peripheral blood mononuclear cells, taken before pregnancy. The receptors here all came from a female donor with multiple sclerosis, enrolled in a pregnancy study.

CDR3 protein: CASSLNRGTTEAFF. In DNA, the CDR3 is TGTGCCAGCAGCCTTAACAGGGGGACCACTGAAGCTTTCTTT. The chain carries TRBV7-8 and TRBJ1-1; TRBD1 matches 8 bases. The CDR3 covers 14 residues. J gave up 4 bases and V 5 bases, and 6 bases lay outside the gene matches. From germline, CDR1 is SGHVS and CDR2 FQNEAQ.

The chain recombines TRBV5-4 with TRBJ2-7; D unclear. Germline V gives CDR1 SGHNT, CDR2 YYREEE (reference sequence). The CDR3 contains 14 residues. V was shortened by 0 bases and J by 2 bases, with 9 bases between the two germline ends. The CDR3 DNA reads as TGTGCCAGCAGCTTGGGTTCCTCTACCTACGAGCAGTACTTC. It encodes CASSLGSSTYEQYF.

The chain recombines TRBV9 with TRBJ1-2; 7 nucleotides align to TRBD1. The CDR3 loop spans 11 amino acids. The V segment lost 6 bases and the J segment 7 bases; nucleotides outside the gene matches: 3. The germline gives CDR1 SGDLS, CDR2 YYNGEE. CDR3 in DNA: TGTGCCAGCAAGGGGGCAGTTGGCTACACCTTC. This translates into CASKGAVGYTF. The full variable domain, rest sourced from reference TRBV9 and TRBJ1-2, is DSGVTQTPKHLITATGQRVTLRCSPRSGDLSVYWYQQSLDQGLQFLIQYYNGEERAKGNILERFSAQQFPDLHSELNLSSLELGDSALYFCASKGAVGYTFGSGTRLTVV.

The gene calls are TRBV14 and TRBJ1-5; no clear D gene. Per germline, CDR1 SGHDN and CDR2 FVKESK. CDR3 length: 12 residues. V lost 1 base to trimming and J lost 10 bases, with 8 bases between them. CDR3: CASSQGSGPQHF. CDR3 coding DNA: TGTGCCAGCAGCCAAGGATCAGGACCCCAGCATTTT. Together with reference TRBV14 and TRBJ1-5, the CDR3 gives the full variable domain: EAGVTQFPSHSVIEKGQTVTLRCDPISGHDNLYWYRRVMGKEIKFLLHFVKESKQDESGMPNNRFLAERTGGTYSTLKVQPAELEDSGVYFCASSQGSGPQHFGDGTRLSIL.

V and J are TRBV16 and TRBJ2-7, with D perhaps matching TRBD2 (6 bases). The CDR3 length is 14 residues. Trimming removed 2 bases at V and 6 bases at J, with 14 bases between. Per germline, CDR1 KGHSY and CDR2 FQNENV. CDR3 region: CASSQGSLAREQYF. The CDR3, as DNA: TGTGCCAGCAGCCAAGGATCGCTAGCGCGCGAGCAGTACTTC. The full variable domain, with the rest looked up from reference TRBV16 and TRBJ2-7, is GEEVAQTPKHLVRGEGQKAKLYCAPIKGHSYVFWYQQVLKNEFKFLISFQNENVFDETGMPKERFSAKCLPNSPCSLEIQATKLEDSAVYFCASSQGSLAREQYFGPGTRLTVT.

A single count supports this clone. The V gene is TRBV7-3, the J gene TRBJ2-7; 11 bases are shared with TRBD1. Trimming removed 5 bases from V and 6 bases from J; junction bases left unmatched: 3. The CDR3 has 13 residues. Germline V CDR1 and CDR2: SGHTA, FQGTGA. The CDR3 spells CASSLGTGGEQYF. CDR3 DNA sequence: TGTGCCAGCAGCCTAGGGACAGGGGGCGAGCAGTACTTC.

The chain employs TRBV27 and TRBJ1-1; D unresolved. The CDR3 runs 12 residues. The V gene's germline CDR1 is MNHEY and CDR2 SMNVEV (reference sequence). With 2 bases removed from V and 7 bases from J, the gap between germline ends came to 8 bases. CDR3 coding DNA: TGTGCCAGCAGTTTAATGGCGGTTGAAGCTTTCTTT. Translated, it gives CASSLMAVEAFF.

The rearrangement links TRBV29-1 to TRBJ2-7, with D possibly TRBD1 on 5 matching bases. The CDR3 is 14 amino acids. Germline loops: CDR1 SQVTM, CDR2 ANQGSEA. V was clipped by 4 bases and J by 2 bases, with 15 bases between them. CDR3 residues: CSVVDPTDTYEQYF. The CDR3 coding sequence is TGCAGCGTTGTTGACCCGACGGACACCTACGAGCAGTACTTC.

The CDR3 loop is CASSHGTGGAGELFF. DNA of the CDR3: TGCGCCAGCAGCCACGGAACGGGAGGCGCCGGGGAGCTGTTTTTT. This chain joins TRBV4-1 and TRBJ2-2, with 7 bases fitting TRBD2. This CDR3 spans 15 amino acids. Germline CDR1 and CDR2: MGHRA and YSYEKL. V lost 3 bases, J lost 6 bases, and 7 bases stayed unmatched.

The rearrangement joins TRBV30 to TRBJ1-2, with 8 bases lining up with TRBD1. After removal of 5 bases from V and 6 bases from J, the junction contained 5 bases not matched to a gene. The CDR3 covers 12 residues. CDR1 and CDR2 from the germline V gene are GTSNPN and SVGIG (reference sequence). CDR3 sequence reads: CAWSSGGDGYTF. CDR3 bases: TGTGCCTGGTCCTCAGGGGGCGATGGCTACACCTTC.

V usage is TRBV6-4 and J usage is TRBJ2-3, with 7 bases lining up with TRBD2. Germline CDR1 reads MRHNA; CDR2 reads SNTAGT. CDR3 length: 15 residues. The V segment lost 3 bases and the J segment 0 bases; nucleotides outside the gene matches: 3. CDR3 in amino acids: CASSERSGSTDTQYF. The CDR3 region has the DNA TGTGCCAGCAGTGAGCGTAGCGGGAGCACAGATACGCAGTATTTT.

The J gene is TRBJ2-7, the V gene TRBV6-1; 7 positions match TRBD2. This CDR3 contains 15 residues. The germline gives CDR1 MNHNS, CDR2 SASEGT. Trimming at V came to 1 base and at J to 3 bases, leaving 6 bases not matched to a gene. The CDR3 is CASSEEEGRGYEQYF. The CDR3 DNA follows: TGTGCCAGCAGTGAAGAGGAGGGGAGGGGCTACGAGCAGTACTTC.

This chain uses TRBV18 with TRBJ1-1, with 12 bases fitting TRBD1. The CDR3 is 14 amino acids. Germline loops: CDR1 KGHSH, CDR2 LQKENI. The V gene end was trimmed by 4 bases and the J gene end by 7 bases; junction bases not matched to a gene: 4. The CDR3 protein is CASSQGTGGLEAFF. The CDR3 DNA follows: TGTGCCAGCTCACAAGGGACAGGGGGCCTTGAAGCTTTCTTT.

The V and J genes are TRBV5-1 and TRBJ2-7; D might be TRBD2 (5 bases). The germline V gene encodes CDR1 SGHRS and CDR2 YFSETQ. The CDR3 contains 15 residues. Trimming took 5 bases from V and 0 from J, leaving 15 bases between them. The CDR3 sequence is CASSPAGDSSYEQYF. CDR3 in DNA: TGCGCCAGCAGTCCCGCCGGGGATAGCTCCTACGAGCAGTACTTC. Using reference TRBV5-1 and TRBJ2-7 for the parts outside the CDR3, the full variable domain is KAGVTQTPRYLIKTRGQQVTLSCSPISGHRSVSWYQQTPGQGLQFLFEYFSETQRNKGNFPGRFSGRQFSNSRSEMNVSTLELGDSALYLCASSPAGDSSYEQYFGPGTRLTVT.

The J gene is TRBJ1-1, the V gene TRBV19; tentatively, D is TRBD1 (5 bases). The V end was cut by 5 bases, the J end by 5 bases, with 9 bases between. There are 12 residues in the CDR3. CDR1 and CDR2 from the germline V gene are LNHDA and SQIVND (reference sequence). The CDR3: CASSSGGTEAFF. The CDR3 DNA is TGTGCCAGTAGTTCCGGGGGGACTGAAGCTTTCTTT.

This chain links TRBV6-6 with TRBJ2-4; TRBD2 matches 7 bases. The CDR3 extends over 14 amino acids. Germline CDR1 MNHNY, CDR2 SVGAGI (reference sequence). The V gene end was trimmed by 5 bases and the J gene end by 9 bases; junction bases not matched to a gene: 10. DNA for the CDR3: TGTGCCAGCAGTGCCGCCGGCGGGGGTAGCATTCAGTACTTC. Translating gives CASSAAGGGSIQYF.

The gene calls are TRBV28 and TRBJ2-7; perhaps TRBD2 as D (6 bases). Germline CDR1 reads MDHEN; CDR2 reads SYDVKM. The germline V and J ends were trimmed by 3 bases and 1 base, with 16 bases remaining between them. The CDR3 length is 16 residues. CDR3: CASSLEGRANSYEQYF. Here the CDR3 DNA reads TGTGCCAGCAGTTTGGAGGGTCGGGCGAATTCCTACGAGCAGTACTTC.

The J gene is TRBJ2-1, the V gene TRBV5-6, with 9 nucleotides matching TRBD2. Germline V gene lookup returns CDR1 SGHDT and CDR2 YYEEEE. CDR3 length equals 15 residues. After removal of 4 bases from V and 5 bases from J, the junction contained 7 bases not matched to a gene. The CDR3: CASSPGTSFHNEQFF. In DNA form, the CDR3 reads TGTGCCAGCAGCCCGGGGACTAGCTTCCACAATGAGCAGTTCTTC.

This chain links TRBV7-7 with TRBJ2-5, with a possible D match to TRBD1 (6 bases). Looked up from germline, CDR1 is SSHAT and CDR2 is FNYEAQ (reference sequence). The CDR3 runs 17 residues. Trimming shortened V by 11 bases and J by 1 base, and 26 bases separated the two germline ends. CDR3 sequence reads: CAGPGGATKHFQETQYF. CDR3 nucleotides: TGTGCCGGCCCTGGGGGCGCGACAAAACACTTCCAAGAGACCCAGTACTTC.

The gene calls are TRBV29-1 and TRBJ1-2; the D gene is possibly TRBD1 (6 bases). Germline V gives CDR1 SQVTM, CDR2 ANQGSEA. V lost 1 base, J lost 8 bases, and 14 bases lay in between. This CDR3 has 13 amino acids. This chain's CDR3 is CSVEGEGVGGYTF. As DNA, the CDR3 is TGCAGCGTTGAAGGGGAGGGGGTTGGGGGCTACACCTTC.

The V call is TRBV29-1, the J call TRBJ2-1; no reliable D call. Germline CDR1 is SQVTM and CDR2 is ANQGSEA. V dropped 3 bases and J dropped 4 bases, with 7 bases sitting between them. The CDR3 sequence is 12 residues long. CDR3 in amino acids: CSVEIAYNEQFF. The CDR3 coding sequence is TGCAGCGTTGAGATCGCGTACAATGAGCAGTTCTTC.

V is TRBV6-6 and J is TRBJ2-7, with a possible D match to TRBD2 (5 bases). V gave up 6 bases and J gave up 1 base, with 10 bases separating them. This CDR3 is built from 13 residues. Germline lookup yields CDR1 MNHNY and CDR2 SVGAGI (reference sequence). The CDR3 protein is CASRPRDSYEQYF. CDR3 DNA: TGTGCCAGCAGGCCGAGGGATTCCTACGAGCAGTACTTC.

The rearrangement uses TRBV6-1 and TRBJ1-1; D is undetermined. The V gene lost 8 bases and the J gene lost 8 bases, with 21 bases spanning the gap. CDR3 length: 14 amino acids. Germline loops: CDR1 MNHNS, CDR2 SASEGT. The CDR3, as DNA: TGTGCCAGCGTGGACTCTTTTGGGGAGGAGGAAGCTTTCTTT. Amino acid sequence: CASVDSFGEEEAFF.

The J gene is TRBJ2-7, the V gene TRBV11-2, with 8 bases fitting TRBD1. This CDR3 comprises 16 residues. V shed 4 bases, J shed 3 bases, and the junction held 11 bases outside the gene matches. The germline V gene has CDR1 SGHAT and CDR2 FQNNGV. The CDR3 DNA reads TGTGCCAGCAGCTCCCGGACAGGGCTGGGGAACTACGAGCAGTACTTC. Translation: CASSSRTGLGNYEQYF. The full variable domain, rest sourced from reference TRBV11-2 and TRBJ2-7, is EAGVAQSPRYKIIEKRQSVAFWCNPISGHATLYWYQQILGQGPKLLIQFQNNGVVDDSQLPKDRFSAERLKGVDSTLKIQPAKLEDSAVYLCASSSRTGLGNYEQYFGPGTRLTVT.

The chain carries TRBV27 and TRBJ2-7; D uncertain. V gave up 4 bases and J gave up 2 bases, with 9 bases separating them. The CDR3 has 13 residues. The germline gives CDR1 MNHEY, CDR2 SMNVEV (reference sequence). CDR3 nucleotide sequence: TGTGCCAGCAGTTATTTCGGAGCCTACGAGCAGTACTTC. Translating gives CASSYFGAYEQYF.

The rearrangement links TRBV7-8 to TRBJ2-7; 12 bases match TRBD2. The length of the CDR3 is 19 residues. V lost 5 bases and J lost 0; bases outside the gene matches: 14. The germline CDR1 and CDR2 sequences are SGHVS and FQNEAQ. The chain's CDR3 is CASSTQGTSGLSPSYEQYF. DNA for the CDR3: TGTGCCAGCAGCACGCAAGGGACTAGCGGGTTGTCTCCCTCCTACGAGCAGTACTTC.

This chain links TRBV5-1 with TRBJ2-5; 8 nucleotides align to TRBD2. CDR3 length: 16 amino acids. Germline V gene sequence: CDR1 SGHRS, CDR2 YFSETQ. V lost 4 bases, J lost 4 bases, and 12 bases stayed unmatched. The CDR3 region is CASSPTQVGGGETQYF. The DNA for the CDR3 is TGCGCCAGCAGCCCGACTCAGGTCGGGGGGGGAGAGACCCAGTACTTC.

This clone was observed a single time. This chain links TRBV27 with TRBJ2-7, with 8 bases aligning to TRBD2. Germline V CDR1 and CDR2: MNHEY, SMNVEV (reference sequence). J gave up 7 bases and V 4 bases, and 12 bases lay outside the gene matches. CDR3 length: 15 residues. The DNA of the CDR3 is TGTGCCAGCAGTTCCAAACCTAGCGGGTGGGGGGAGCAGTACTTC. Translating it yields CASSSKPSGWGEQYF.

The chain employs TRBV9 and TRBJ2-1, with TRBD2 matching 7 bases. This CDR3 region has 16 residues. The V gene end was trimmed by 4 bases and the J gene end by 0 bases; junction bases not matched to a gene: 7. The germline CDR1 and CDR2 sequences are SGDLS and YYNGEE. The CDR3 coding sequence is TGTGCCAGCAGCCCGAGCGGGGCAAGCTCCTACAATGAGCAGTTCTTC. Translating it yields CASSPSGASSYNEQFF.

The gene calls are TRBV13 and TRBJ1-3; D unclear. With 4 bases removed from V and 3 bases from J, the gap between germline ends came to 4 bases. From germline, CDR1 is PRHDT and CDR2 FYEKMQ (reference sequence). The CDR3 extends over 12 amino acids. CDR3 sequence (DNA): TGTGCCAGCAGCTCGTTTGGAAACACCATATATTTT. Translating it yields CASSSFGNTIYF.

The J gene is TRBJ2-1, the V gene TRBV6-5; TRBD2 agrees at 11 bases. In germline, CDR1 is MNHEY, CDR2 SVGAGI. Trimming took 6 bases from V and 5 from J; bases not matched to a gene: 3. This CDR3 contains 14 residues. The CDR3 DNA is TGTGCCAGCAGAGGACTAGCGGGTAACAATGAGCAGTTCTTC. Amino acids: CASRGLAGNNEQFF.

The chain links TRBV4-1 to TRBJ2-7; 7 bases are shared with TRBD1. Per the germline V gene, CDR1 is MGHRA and CDR2 is YSYEKL. The CDR3 has 14 amino acids. V gave up 2 bases and J gave up 3 bases; unmatched junction bases: 4. The CDR3 reads CASSQTGTDYEQYF. The DNA of the CDR3 is TGCGCCAGCAGCCAAACCGGGACAGACTACGAGCAGTACTTC.